Shown below are 19 T cell receptor beta chains from a single sample sequenced in a study of radiation and T cells in renal cell carcinoma. TCRdb's table, derived via immunoSEQ multiplex PCR, lists solely in-frame clones and lacks some. Of about 18,000 clones listed, 55% are singletons. The treatment here: 15 Gy SBRT to primary tumor, nephrectomy 4 weeks later. The sample here was tumor tissue, taken from a patient whose treatment included radiotherapy and nephrectomy. These receptors were taken from a man aged 45-65 years with renal cell carcinoma.

J is TRBJ1-2 and V is TRBV29-1, with D unresolved. The CDR3 has 12 amino acids. The V gene lost 0 bases and the J gene lost 6 bases, with 8 bases spanning the gap. The germline V gene encodes CDR1 SQVTM and CDR2 ANQGSEA. The CDR3 DNA reads as TGCAGCGTTGAAGACTCGGGTCATGGCTACACCTTC. It encodes CSVEDSGHGYTF.

This chain uses TRBV6-5 with TRBJ2-7, with D maybe TRBD1 (6 bases). The germline V and J ends were trimmed by 5 bases and 2 bases, with 10 bases remaining between them. Germline V CDR1 and CDR2: MNHEY, SVGAGI. The CDR3 is 13 amino acids. The CDR3 DNA follows: TGTGCCAGCAGTAGGGACATAACCTACGAGCAGTACTTC. Protein sequence: CASSRDITYEQYF.

This clone was counted between two and nine times. The genes are TRBV30 and TRBJ1-5; D unresolved. The ends were cut back, 2 bases at V and 5 bases at J, with 16 bases in the middle. Germline V lookup: CDR1 GTSNPN, CDR2 SVGIG (reference sequence). The CDR3 sequence is 15 residues long. The CDR3 DNA sequence: TGTGCCTGGAGTAAAGTCTACCGGGCGGATCAGCCCCAGCATTTT. Protein sequence: CAWSKVYRADQPQHF.

This sequence joins TRBV6-1 and TRBJ1-5, with D uncertain. The V gene lost 8 bases and the J gene lost 0 bases, with 14 bases spanning the gap. Germline V gene sequence: CDR1 MNHNS, CDR2 SASEGT. The CDR3 extends over 15 amino acids. In nucleotides, the CDR3 is TGTGCCAGCGATTCGATCAGCTATAGCAATCAGCCCCAGCATTTT. Residues: CASDSISYSNQPQHF.

V gene TRBV4-3 combines with J gene TRBJ1-6; 9 bases fit TRBD1. Trimming took 1 base from V and 10 from J; bases not matched to a gene: 5. CDR1 is LGHNA, CDR2 YSLEER, per germline. The CDR3 is 15 amino acids. The CDR3, as DNA: TGCGCCAGCAGCCAAGTGGGACAGGGCCAATCACCCCTCCACTTT. This sequence encodes CASSQVGQGQSPLHF.

This rearrangement joins TRBV7-8 to TRBJ1-5; D call uncertain. Trimming stripped 4 bases from V and 7 bases from J, with 26 bases between. Germline V gene sequence: CDR1 SGHVS, CDR2 FQNEAQ. The CDR3 spans 18 residues. The CDR3 region is CASSSYHRRAGLGQPQHF. The CDR3 coding sequence is TGTGCCAGCAGCTCATATCACAGACGGGCCGGCTTGGGCCAGCCCCAGCATTTT.

V and J are TRBV4-2 and TRBJ2-2; TRBD2 matches at 9 bases. The germline V gene has CDR1 LGHNA and CDR2 YNFKEQ. The CDR3 loop spans 20 amino acids. V trimming: 1 base; J trimming: 7 bases; junction bases outside the gene matches: 19. The DNA for the CDR3 is TGTGCCAGCAGCCAAGCCCCCGACCTGATGGGCGGGGGGGCCTTCGGGGAGCTGTTTTTT. As protein: CASSQAPDLMGGGAFGELFF.

This clone rates as medium-sized. The V and J genes are TRBV19 and TRBJ1-5, with D uncertain. Germline CDR1 reads LNHDA; CDR2 reads SQIVND (reference sequence). This CDR3 has 13 residues. V lost 3 bases and J lost 6, with 9 bases in between. CDR3 region: CASSIWGFQPQHF. Written as DNA, the CDR3 is TGTGCCAGTAGTATTTGGGGTTTTCAGCCCCAGCATTTT.

This chain connects TRBV28 to TRBJ2-7; unclear D gene. Germline-derived CDR1 and CDR2 are MDHEN and SYDVKM. V was pared by 7 bases and J by 3 bases, with 10 bases between. This CDR3 contains 12 residues. The CDR3 DNA reads as TGTGCCAGCACCCGTGTGGGCTACGAGCAGTACTTC. Translation: CASTRVGYEQYF. The whole variable domain, filled in from reference TRBV28 and TRBJ2-7, reads DVKVTQSSRYLVKRTGEKVFLECVQDMDHENMFWYRQDPGLGLRLIYFSYDVKMKEKGDIPEGYSVSREKKERFSLILESASTNQTSMYLCASTRVGYEQYFGPGTRLTVT.

This clone was counted only a few times. The rearrangement links TRBV30 to TRBJ1-5; D uncertain. Germline V gives CDR1 GTSNPN, CDR2 SVGIG (reference sequence). This CDR3 spans 13 amino acids. V gave up 2 bases and J gave up 7 bases, with 12 bases separating them. CDR3 loop: CAWSSTGEQPQHF. In DNA, the CDR3 is TGTGCCTGGAGTTCAACTGGGGAGCAGCCCCAGCATTTT.

The J gene is TRBJ2-7, the V gene TRBV7-2; possibly TRBD2 for D (6 bases). This CDR3 region has 14 residues. The ends were cut back, 3 bases at V and 11 bases at J, with 20 bases in the middle. Germline-derived CDR1 and CDR2 are SGHTA and FQGNSA. CDR3 sequence: CASSFGGAPYREYF. The CDR3 DNA follows: TGTGCCAGCAGCTTTGGAGGGGCCCCCTATCGAGAGTACTTC.

The table lists this clone with a count of one. This chain uses TRBV7-9 with TRBJ2-6, with 9 bases that match TRBD1. V lost 5 bases to trimming and J lost 0 bases; unmatched junction nucleotides: 5. CDR1 and CDR2 (germline): SEHNR, FQNEAQ (reference sequence). CDR3 length: 17 residues. The CDR3 sequence: CASSRGTGRSGANVLTF. The CDR3 DNA is TGTGCCAGCAGCAGAGGGACAGGGCGCTCTGGGGCCAACGTCCTGACTTTC.

This clone qualifies as medium-sized. The V call is TRBV7-9, the J call TRBJ1-6, with a tentative D call TRBD1 (5 bases). Germline CDR1 and CDR2: SEHNR and FQNEAQ (reference sequence). The ends were cut back, 4 bases at V and 13 bases at J, with 17 bases in the middle. CDR3 size: 14 residues. CDR3 DNA sequence: TGTGCCAGCAGCTCTTGGGGGTCCCCATCGCCCCTCCACTTT. This gives the protein CASSSWGSPSPLHF.

The chain carries TRBV9 and TRBJ2-1; D remains ambiguous. V was shortened by 0 bases and J by 0 bases, with 16 bases between the two germline ends. Germline assignment: CDR1 SGDLS and CDR2 YYNGEE. The CDR3 totals 18 residues. CDR3: CASSVESNRGVSYNEQFF. In DNA form, the CDR3 reads TGTGCCAGCAGCGTAGAAAGTAATCGTGGGGTCTCCTACAATGAGCAGTTCTTC. Filled out from reference TRBV9 and TRBJ2-1, the complete variable domain reads DSGVTQTPKHLITATGQRVTLRCSPRSGDLSVYWYQQSLDQGLQFLIQYYNGEERAKGNILERFSAQQFPDLHSELNLSSLELGDSALYFCASSVESNRGVSYNEQFFGPGTRLTVL.

The chain combines TRBV29-1 with TRBJ2-3; D tentatively reads TRBD1 or TRBD2 (6 bases each). This CDR3 comprises 13 residues. Germline CDR1 SQVTM, CDR2 ANQGSEA. V was trimmed by 3 bases and J by 4 bases, leaving 11 bases between them. The CDR3 DNA sequence: TGCAGCGTTGATCGGGGGCTCCCAGATACGCAGTATTTT. This sequence encodes CSVDRGLPDTQYF.

By share, this clone counts as medium-sized (0.01 to 0.1%). Its ends do not fully match the called genes, so a read error is possible. The CDR3 is CASSLEQETQYF. Written as DNA, the CDR3 is TGTGCTAGCAGCTTAGAACAAGAGACCCAGTACTTC. The rearrangement links TRBV7-7 to TRBJ2-5; D unclear. From germline, CDR1 is SSHAT and CDR2 FNYEAQ (reference sequence). The CDR3 is 12 amino acids. Full variable domain (missing parts from reference TRBV7-7 and TRBJ2-5): GAGVSQSPRYKVTKRGQDVTLRCDPISSHATLYWYQQALGQGPEFLTYFNYEAQPDKSGLPSDRFSAERPEGSISTLTIQRTEQRDSAMYRCASSLEQETQYFGPGTRLLVL.

This clone was counted only a few times. This chain links TRBV30 with TRBJ2-7; possible D gene TRBD1, 5 bases. The CDR3 is made up of 14 amino acids. Per germline, CDR1 GTSNPN and CDR2 SVGIG (reference sequence). The V end lost 0 bases, the J end lost 4 bases, and 13 bases lay between the germline ends. In DNA form, the CDR3 reads TGTGCCTGGAGTGTAGGCACTACAGGATACGAGCAGTACTTC. Its translation is CAWSVGTTGYEQYF.

As concerns this clone: One end of the junction is discordant with germline, which a read error may explain. This chain links TRBV2 with TRBJ1-5; TRBD1 might be the D (6 bases). The CDR3 totals 15 residues. Germline values: CDR1 SNHLY, CDR2 FYNNEI. This CDR3 is CASREEAGASQPQHF. The CDR3 DNA sequence: TGTGCCAGCAGAGAAGAGGCGGGGGCGAGCCAGCCCCAGCATTTT.

This chain links TRBV6-4 with TRBJ2-1, with 7 bases matching TRBD1. Germline CDR1 MRHNA, CDR2 SNTAGT. The CDR3 has 13 residues. Trimming removed 4 bases from V and 7 bases from J; junction bases left unmatched: 4. CDR3 amino acids: CASSATGVNEQFF. The CDR3 region has the DNA TGTGCCAGCAGTGCAACAGGGGTGAATGAGCAGTTCTTC.